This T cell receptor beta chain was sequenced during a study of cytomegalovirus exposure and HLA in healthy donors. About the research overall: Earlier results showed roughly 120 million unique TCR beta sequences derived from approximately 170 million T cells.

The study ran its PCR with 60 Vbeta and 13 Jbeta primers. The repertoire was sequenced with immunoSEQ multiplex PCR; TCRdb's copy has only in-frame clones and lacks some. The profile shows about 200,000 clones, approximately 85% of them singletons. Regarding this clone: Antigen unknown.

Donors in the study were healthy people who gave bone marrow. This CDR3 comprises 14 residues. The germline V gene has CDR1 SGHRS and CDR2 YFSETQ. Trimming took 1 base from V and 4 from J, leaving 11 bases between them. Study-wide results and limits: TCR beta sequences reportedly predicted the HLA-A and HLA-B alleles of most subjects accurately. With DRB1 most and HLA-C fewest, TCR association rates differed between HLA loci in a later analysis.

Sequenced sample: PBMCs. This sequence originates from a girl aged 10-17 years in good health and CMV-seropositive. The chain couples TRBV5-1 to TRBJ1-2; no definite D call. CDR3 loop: CASSLLFFSYGYTF. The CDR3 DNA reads TGCGCCAGCAGCTTGCTGTTTTTCAGCTATGGCTACACCTTC.